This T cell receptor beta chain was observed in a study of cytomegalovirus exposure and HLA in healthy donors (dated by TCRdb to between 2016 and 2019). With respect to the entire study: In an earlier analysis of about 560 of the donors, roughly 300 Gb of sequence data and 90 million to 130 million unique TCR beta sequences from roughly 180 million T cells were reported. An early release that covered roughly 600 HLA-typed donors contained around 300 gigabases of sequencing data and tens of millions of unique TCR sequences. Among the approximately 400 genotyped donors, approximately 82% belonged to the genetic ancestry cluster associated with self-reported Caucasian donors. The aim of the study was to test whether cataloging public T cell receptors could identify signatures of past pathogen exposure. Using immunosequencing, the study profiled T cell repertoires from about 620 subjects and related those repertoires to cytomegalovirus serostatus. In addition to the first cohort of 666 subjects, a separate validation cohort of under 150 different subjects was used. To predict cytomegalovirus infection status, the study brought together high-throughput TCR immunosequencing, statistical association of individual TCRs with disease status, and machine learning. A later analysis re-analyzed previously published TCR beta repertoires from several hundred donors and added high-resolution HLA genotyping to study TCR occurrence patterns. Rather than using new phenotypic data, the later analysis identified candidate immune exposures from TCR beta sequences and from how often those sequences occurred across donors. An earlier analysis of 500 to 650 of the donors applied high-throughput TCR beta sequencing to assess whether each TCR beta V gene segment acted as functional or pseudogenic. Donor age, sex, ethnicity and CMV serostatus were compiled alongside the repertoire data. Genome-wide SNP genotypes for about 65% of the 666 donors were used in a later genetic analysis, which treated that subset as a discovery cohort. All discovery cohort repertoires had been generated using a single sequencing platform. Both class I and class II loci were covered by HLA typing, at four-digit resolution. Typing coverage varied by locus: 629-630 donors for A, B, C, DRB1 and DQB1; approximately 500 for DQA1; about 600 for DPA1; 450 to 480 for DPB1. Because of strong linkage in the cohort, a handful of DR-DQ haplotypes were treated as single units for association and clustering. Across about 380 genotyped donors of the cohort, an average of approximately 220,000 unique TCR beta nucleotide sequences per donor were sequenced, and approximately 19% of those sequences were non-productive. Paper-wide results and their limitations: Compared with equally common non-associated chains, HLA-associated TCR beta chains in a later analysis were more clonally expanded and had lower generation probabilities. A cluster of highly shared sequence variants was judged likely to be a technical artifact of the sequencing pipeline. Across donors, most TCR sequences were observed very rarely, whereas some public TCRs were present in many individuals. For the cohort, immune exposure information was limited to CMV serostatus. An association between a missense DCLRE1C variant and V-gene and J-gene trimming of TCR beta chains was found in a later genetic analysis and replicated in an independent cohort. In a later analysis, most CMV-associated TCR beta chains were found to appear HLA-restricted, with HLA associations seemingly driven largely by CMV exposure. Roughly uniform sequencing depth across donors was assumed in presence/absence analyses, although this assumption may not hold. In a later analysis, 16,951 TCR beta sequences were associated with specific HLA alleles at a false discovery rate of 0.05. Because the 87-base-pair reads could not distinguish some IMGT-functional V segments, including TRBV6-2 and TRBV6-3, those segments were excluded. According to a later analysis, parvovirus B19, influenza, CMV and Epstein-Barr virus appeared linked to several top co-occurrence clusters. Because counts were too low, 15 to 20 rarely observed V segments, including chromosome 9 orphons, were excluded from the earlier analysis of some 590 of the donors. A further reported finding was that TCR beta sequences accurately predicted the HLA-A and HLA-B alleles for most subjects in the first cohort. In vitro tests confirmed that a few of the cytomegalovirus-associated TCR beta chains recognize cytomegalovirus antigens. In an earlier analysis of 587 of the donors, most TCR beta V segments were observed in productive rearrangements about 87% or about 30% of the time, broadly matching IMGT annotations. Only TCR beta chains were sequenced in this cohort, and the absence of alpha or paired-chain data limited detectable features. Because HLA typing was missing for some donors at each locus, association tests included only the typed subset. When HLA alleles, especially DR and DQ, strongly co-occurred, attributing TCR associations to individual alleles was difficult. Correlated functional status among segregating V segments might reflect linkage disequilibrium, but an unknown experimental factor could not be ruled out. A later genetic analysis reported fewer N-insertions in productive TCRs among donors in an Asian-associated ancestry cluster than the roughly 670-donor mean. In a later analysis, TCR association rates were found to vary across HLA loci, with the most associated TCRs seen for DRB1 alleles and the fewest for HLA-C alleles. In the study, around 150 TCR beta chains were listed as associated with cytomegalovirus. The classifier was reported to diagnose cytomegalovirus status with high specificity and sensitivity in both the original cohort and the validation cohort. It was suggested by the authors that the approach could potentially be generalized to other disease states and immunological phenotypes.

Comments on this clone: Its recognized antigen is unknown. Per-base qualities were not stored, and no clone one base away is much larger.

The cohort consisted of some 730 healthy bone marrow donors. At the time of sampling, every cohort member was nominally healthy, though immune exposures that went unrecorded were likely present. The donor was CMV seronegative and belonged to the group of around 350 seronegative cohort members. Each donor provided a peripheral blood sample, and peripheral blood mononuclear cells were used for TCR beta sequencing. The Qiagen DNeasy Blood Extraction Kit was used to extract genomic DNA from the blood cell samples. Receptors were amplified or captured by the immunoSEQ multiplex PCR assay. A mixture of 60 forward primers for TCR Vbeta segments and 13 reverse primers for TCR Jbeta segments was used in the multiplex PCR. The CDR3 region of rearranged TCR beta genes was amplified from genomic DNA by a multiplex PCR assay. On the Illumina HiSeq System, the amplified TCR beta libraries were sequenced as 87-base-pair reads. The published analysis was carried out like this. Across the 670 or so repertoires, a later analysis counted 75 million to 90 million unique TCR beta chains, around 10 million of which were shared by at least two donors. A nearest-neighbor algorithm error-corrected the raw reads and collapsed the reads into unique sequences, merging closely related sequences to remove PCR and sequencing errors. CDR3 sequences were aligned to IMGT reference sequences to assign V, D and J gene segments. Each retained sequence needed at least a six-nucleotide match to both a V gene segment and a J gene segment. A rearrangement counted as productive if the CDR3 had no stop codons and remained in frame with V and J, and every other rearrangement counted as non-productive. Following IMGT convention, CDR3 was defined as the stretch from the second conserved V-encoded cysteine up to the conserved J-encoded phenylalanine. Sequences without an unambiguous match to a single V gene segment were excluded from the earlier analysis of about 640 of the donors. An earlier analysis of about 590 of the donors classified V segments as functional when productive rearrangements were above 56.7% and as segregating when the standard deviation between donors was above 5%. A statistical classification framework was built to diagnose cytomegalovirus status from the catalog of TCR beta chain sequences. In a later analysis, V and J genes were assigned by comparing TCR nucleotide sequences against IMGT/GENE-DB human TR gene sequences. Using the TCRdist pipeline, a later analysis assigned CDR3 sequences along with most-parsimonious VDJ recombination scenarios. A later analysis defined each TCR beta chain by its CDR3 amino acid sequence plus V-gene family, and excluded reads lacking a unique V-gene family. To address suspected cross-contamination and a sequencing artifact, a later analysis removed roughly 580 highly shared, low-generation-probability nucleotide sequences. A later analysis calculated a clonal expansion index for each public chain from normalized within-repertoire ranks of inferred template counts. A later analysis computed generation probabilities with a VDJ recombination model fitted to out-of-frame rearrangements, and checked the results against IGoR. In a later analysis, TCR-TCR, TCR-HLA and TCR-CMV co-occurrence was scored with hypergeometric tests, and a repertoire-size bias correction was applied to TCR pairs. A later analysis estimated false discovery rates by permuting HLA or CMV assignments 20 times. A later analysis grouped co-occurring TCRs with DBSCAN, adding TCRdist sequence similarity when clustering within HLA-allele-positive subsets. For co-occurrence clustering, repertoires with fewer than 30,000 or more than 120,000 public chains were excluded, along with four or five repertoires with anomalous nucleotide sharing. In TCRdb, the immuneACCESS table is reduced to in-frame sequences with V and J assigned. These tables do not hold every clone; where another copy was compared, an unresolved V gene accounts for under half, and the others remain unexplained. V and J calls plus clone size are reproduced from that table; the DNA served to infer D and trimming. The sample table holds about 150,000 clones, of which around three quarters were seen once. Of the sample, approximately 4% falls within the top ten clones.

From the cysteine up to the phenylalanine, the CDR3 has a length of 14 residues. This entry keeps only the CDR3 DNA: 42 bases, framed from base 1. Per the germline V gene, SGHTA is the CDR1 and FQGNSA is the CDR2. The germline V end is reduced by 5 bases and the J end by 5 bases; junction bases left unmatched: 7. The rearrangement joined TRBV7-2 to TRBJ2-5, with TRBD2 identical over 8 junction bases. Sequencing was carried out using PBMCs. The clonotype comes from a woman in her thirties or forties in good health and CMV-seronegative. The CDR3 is CASSGTRMSETQYF. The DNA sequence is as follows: TGTGCCAGCAGCGGGACTAGGATGTCGGAGACCCAGTACTTC.